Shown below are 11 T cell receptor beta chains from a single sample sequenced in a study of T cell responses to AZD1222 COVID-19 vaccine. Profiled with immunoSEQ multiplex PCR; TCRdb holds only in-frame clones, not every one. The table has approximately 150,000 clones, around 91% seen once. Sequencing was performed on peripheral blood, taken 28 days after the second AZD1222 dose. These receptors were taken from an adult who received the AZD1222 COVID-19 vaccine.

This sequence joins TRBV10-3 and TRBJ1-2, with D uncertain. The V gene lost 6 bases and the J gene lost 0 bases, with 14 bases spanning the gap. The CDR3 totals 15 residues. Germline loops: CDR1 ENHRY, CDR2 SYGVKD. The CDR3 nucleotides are TGTGCCATCAGGAAGGGAGGGTTAGCTAACTATGGCTACACCTTC. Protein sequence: CAIRKGGLANYGYTF.

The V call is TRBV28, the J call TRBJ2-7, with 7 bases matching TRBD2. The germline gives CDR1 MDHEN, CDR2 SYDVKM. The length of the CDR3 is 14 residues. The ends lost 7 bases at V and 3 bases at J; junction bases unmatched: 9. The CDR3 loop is CASTSGPSVYEQYF. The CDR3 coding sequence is TGTGCCAGCACTAGCGGCCCTTCTGTCTACGAGCAGTACTTC.

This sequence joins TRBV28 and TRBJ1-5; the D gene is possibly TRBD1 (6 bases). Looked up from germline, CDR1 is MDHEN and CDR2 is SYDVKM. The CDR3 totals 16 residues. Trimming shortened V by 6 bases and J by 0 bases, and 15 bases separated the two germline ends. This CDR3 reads CASSPPTGNSNQPQHF. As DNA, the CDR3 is TGTGCCAGCAGCCCGCCGACAGGCAATAGCAATCAGCCCCAGCATTTT.

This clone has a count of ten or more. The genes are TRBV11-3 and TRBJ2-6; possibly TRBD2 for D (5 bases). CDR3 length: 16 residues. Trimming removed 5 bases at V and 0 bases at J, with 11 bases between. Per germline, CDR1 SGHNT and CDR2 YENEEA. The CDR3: CASSQRTGSGANVLTF. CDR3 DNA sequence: TGTGCCAGCAGCCAGCGGACGGGCTCTGGGGCCAACGTCCTGACTTTC.

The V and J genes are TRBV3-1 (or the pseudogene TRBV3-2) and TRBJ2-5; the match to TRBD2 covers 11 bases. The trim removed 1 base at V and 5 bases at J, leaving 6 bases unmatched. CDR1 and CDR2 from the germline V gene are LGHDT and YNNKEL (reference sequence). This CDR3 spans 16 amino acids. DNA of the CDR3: TGTGCCAGCAGCCAAGGCCTAGCGGGGGGCTGGGAGACCCAGTACTTC. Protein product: CASSQGLAGGWETQYF.

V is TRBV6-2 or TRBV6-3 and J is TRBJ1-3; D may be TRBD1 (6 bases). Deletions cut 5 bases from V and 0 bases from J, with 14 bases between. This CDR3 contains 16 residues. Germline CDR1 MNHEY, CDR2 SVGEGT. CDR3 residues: CASSGRQAYSGNTIYF. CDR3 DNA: TGTGCCAGCAGTGGAAGACAGGCTTACTCTGGAAACACCATATATTTT.

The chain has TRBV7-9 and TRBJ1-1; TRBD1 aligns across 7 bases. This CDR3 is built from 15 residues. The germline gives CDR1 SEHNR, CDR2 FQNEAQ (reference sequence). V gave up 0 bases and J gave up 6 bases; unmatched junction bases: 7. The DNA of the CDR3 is TGTGCCAGCAGCTTAGCGACAGGGAGGGGGCCTGAAGCTTTCTTT. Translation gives CASSLATGRGPEAFF.

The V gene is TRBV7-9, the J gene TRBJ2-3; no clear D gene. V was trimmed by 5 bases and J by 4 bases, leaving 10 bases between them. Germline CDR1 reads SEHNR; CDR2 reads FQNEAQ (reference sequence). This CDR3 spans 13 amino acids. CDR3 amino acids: CASSTKTADTQYF. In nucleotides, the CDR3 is TGTGCCAGCAGCACCAAAACTGCAGATACGCAGTATTTT.

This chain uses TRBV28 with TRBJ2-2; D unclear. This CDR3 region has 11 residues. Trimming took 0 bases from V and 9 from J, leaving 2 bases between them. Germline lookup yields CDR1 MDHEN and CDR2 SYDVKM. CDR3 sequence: CASSLWRELFF. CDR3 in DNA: TGTGCCAGCAGTTTATGGCGGGAGCTGTTTTTT.

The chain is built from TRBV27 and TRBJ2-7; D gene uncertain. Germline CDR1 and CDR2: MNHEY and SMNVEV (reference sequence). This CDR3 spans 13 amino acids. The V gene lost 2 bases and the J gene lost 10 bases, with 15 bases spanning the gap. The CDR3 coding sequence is TGTGCCAGCAGTTTAGAGGCCCGGAACGTCCAGTACTTC. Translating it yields CASSLEARNVQYF.

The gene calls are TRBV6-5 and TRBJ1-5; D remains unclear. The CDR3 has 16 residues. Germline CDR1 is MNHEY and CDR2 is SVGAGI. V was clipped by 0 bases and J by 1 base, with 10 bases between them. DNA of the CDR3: TGTGCCAGCAGTTACTCGTATGTCGGGAGCAATCAGCCCCAGCATTTT. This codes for CASSYSYVGSNQPQHF.